The present T cell receptor (beta chain) was sequenced within a study of T-cell memory formation after mild COVID-19. TCRdb recomputed calls from the 5' RACE reads with MiXCR, one row per CDR3 protein. The table records 120,000 to 150,000 distinct CDR3 sequences, 6% to 7% of them present only once. This clonotype was detected a few times. Germline assignment: CDR1 GTSNPN and CDR2 SVGIG (reference sequence). Trimming at V came to 4 bases and at J to 8 bases, leaving 14 bases not matched to a gene. This CDR3 has 16 residues. Sequenced material: PBMCs or a T cell subset sorted from them (not recorded which). This clonotype was sampled from an adult woman who had mild COVID-19 (a few samples of this study predate the infection). Cell type and time point are not known. The chain recombines TRBV30 with TRBJ1-2, with 12 bases fitting TRBD1. CDR3 nucleotides: TGTGCCTGGAATGAAGCTCCGGGACAGGGGGCAAAAGGCTACACCTTC. Translated: CAWNEAPGQGAKGYTF. Combining the CDR3 with reference TRBV30 and TRBJ1-2 gives the whole variable domain SQTIHQWPATLVQPVGSPLSLECTVEGTSNPNLYWYRQAAGRGLQLLFYSVGIGQISSEVPQNLSASRPQDRQFILSSKKLLLSDSGFYLCAWNEAPGQGAKGYTFGSGTRLTVV.